The T cell receptor beta chain described here comes from a study of radiotherapy plus CTLA-4 blockade in lung cancer. CDR3 length: 17 residues. The trim removed 0 bases at V and 8 bases at J, leaving 11 bases unmatched. Germline V gene data show CDR1 as LGHNA and CDR2 as YNFKEQ. Sequenced by immunoSEQ multiplex PCR; TCRdb stores in-frame clones only, minus some. The data hold 75,000 to 100,000 clones, with about 81% observed a single time. J is TRBJ2-1 and V is TRBV4-2; the match to TRBD2 covers 9 bases. Sample: peripheral blood, taken from a patient treated with radiotherapy plus ipilimumab. The source is a human donor with non-small cell lung cancer who had a partial response to radiotherapy plus ipilimumab. The CDR3, as DNA: TGTGCCAGCAGCCAAGACGAGCGGGAGGACTTCGTCGATGAGCAGTTCTTC. This translates into CASSQDEREDFVDEQFF.